The 17 T cell receptor beta chains below all came from one sample that was sequenced in a study of shared clonotypes between healthy human individuals. Generated by immunoSEQ multiplex PCR, the TCRdb table keeps only in-frame clones and is missing some. The sample has about 2.5 million clones; approximately 90% are singletons. Specimen: naive CD4+ T cells from PBMCs. Subset: CD45RA+ positively selected. The receptors stem from a man between 18 and 35 years old in good health. Some clones in this sample may be carry-over from other donors' samples.

This clone appeared a single time. CDR3 protein: CASSPLDRSSYEQYF. CDR3 nucleotide sequence: TGTGCCAGCTCACCCCTGGACAGAAGCTCCTACGAGCAGTACTTC. The genes are TRBV18 and TRBJ2-7, with D tentatively TRBD1 (6 bases). CDR3 size: 15 residues. The germline V gene encodes CDR1 KGHSH and CDR2 LQKENI. V lost 3 bases and J 0 bases, leaving 12 bases between the germline ends. Together with reference TRBV18 and TRBJ2-7, the CDR3 gives the full variable domain: NAGVMQNPRHLVRRRGQEARLRCSPMKGHSHVYWYRQLPEEGLKFMVYLQKENIIDESGMPKERFSAEFPKEGPSILRIQQVVRGDSAAYFCASSPLDRSSYEQYFGPGTRLTVT.

The chain is built from TRBV28 and TRBJ2-3; D is ambiguous. The CDR3 runs 15 residues. V was trimmed by 3 bases and J by 1 base, leaving 11 bases between them. Germline V gene lookup returns CDR1 MDHEN and CDR2 SYDVKM. This chain's CDR3 is CASSFSLSGTDTQYF. In DNA form, the CDR3 reads TGTGCCAGCAGTTTCTCCTTATCCGGCACAGATACGCAGTATTTT.

The V gene is TRBV6-5, the J gene TRBJ1-1; the D is unclear. V was shortened by 4 bases and J by 5 bases, with 11 bases between the two germline ends. This CDR3 spans 13 amino acids. Germline V lookup: CDR1 MNHEY, CDR2 SVGAGI. In DNA, the CDR3 is TGTGCCAGCAGTTCTCCGGGGAGGACTGAAGCTTTCTTT. Its protein is CASSSPGRTEAFF.

This sequence joins TRBV2 and TRBJ1-6; no definite D call. Trimming cost V 4 bases and J 7 bases, with 8 bases left between them. CDR3 length: 13 residues. The germline CDR1 and CDR2 sequences are SNHLY and FYNNEI. CDR3 in DNA: TGTGCCAGCAGTGGGGAGAAGAATTCACCCCTCCACTTT. Translation gives CASSGEKNSPLHF.

In nucleotides, the CDR3 is TGTGCCAGCAGTGAAGGTAGGACAGGAAGCACTGAAGCTTTCTTT. Protein product: CASSEGRTGSTEAFF. The chain carries TRBV2 and TRBJ1-1; 7 nucleotides match TRBD1. This CDR3 has 15 amino acids. Germline V lookup: CDR1 SNHLY, CDR2 FYNNEI. The V segment lost 1 base and the J segment 4 bases; nucleotides outside the gene matches: 6.

The V call is TRBV28, the J call TRBJ2-7; no clear D. Trimming pared 7 bases from V and 3 bases from J, leaving 7 bases between. The germline V gene has CDR1 MDHEN and CDR2 SYDVKM. The CDR3 extends over 11 amino acids. The CDR3 sequence is CASTVNYEQYF. CDR3 DNA sequence: TGTGCCAGCACCGTCAACTACGAGCAGTACTTC.

This clone was found once. This chain uses TRBV28 with TRBJ1-1; D might be TRBD1 (5 bases). Looked up from germline, CDR1 is MDHEN and CDR2 is SYDVKM. This CDR3 is built from 11 residues. V shed 5 bases and J shed 10 bases, with 11 bases lying between them. The CDR3 DNA reads as TGTGCCAGCAGTACGGCGCAGGGAGCTTTCTTT. Amino acids: CASSTAQGAFF.

V is TRBV5-1 and J is TRBJ2-7; TRBD2 matches 12 bases. This CDR3 contains 14 residues. The germline V gene encodes CDR1 SGHRS and CDR2 YFSETQ. Trimming took 4 bases from V and 6 from J; bases not matched to a gene: 5. CDR3 sequence reads: CASSATSGSLEQYF. CDR3 in DNA: TGCGCCAGCAGCGCGACTAGCGGGAGTCTCGAGCAGTACTTC.

In its sample, this clone was seen many times. The chain carries TRBV5-4 and TRBJ2-5, with no clear D. Trimming left V 3 bases short and J 5 bases short, with 14 bases between. The CDR3 covers 14 residues. The germline V gene has CDR1 SGHNT and CDR2 YYREEE (reference sequence). The CDR3 DNA sequence: TGTGCCAGCAGCTCCCTAGGAAATGAGGAGACCCAGTACTTC. It codes for CASSSLGNEETQYF. The whole variable domain, remainder taken from reference TRBV5-4 and TRBJ2-5, is ETGVTQSPTHLIKTRGQQVTLRCSSQSGHNTVSWYQQALGQGPQFIFQYYREEENGRGNFPPRFSGLQFPNYSSELNVNALELDDSALYLCASSSLGNEETQYFGPGTRLLVL.

The chain carries TRBV5-1 and TRBJ1-1; D uncertain. CDR1 SGHRS and CDR2 YFSETQ come from the germline V gene. This CDR3 has 13 amino acids. The V gene lost 0 bases and the J gene lost 8 bases, with 11 bases spanning the gap. The CDR3 loop is CASSLVGSPEAFF. In DNA, the CDR3 is TGCGCCAGCAGCTTGGTTGGATCTCCGGAAGCTTTCTTT.

The V gene is TRBV4-3, the J gene TRBJ1-4, with a possible D match to TRBD1 (6 bases). V lost 5 bases, J lost 7 bases, and 17 bases lay in between. Germline lookup yields CDR1 LGHNA and CDR2 YSLEER. This CDR3 comprises 15 residues. This CDR3 is CASSKMSRGGEKLFF. DNA of the CDR3: TGCGCCAGCAGCAAAATGTCCAGGGGTGGTGAAAAACTGTTTTTT.

The CDR3 here is CARSGTRRRSSYNEQFF. The DNA of the CDR3 is TGTGCCAGAAGCGGTACCCGACGGAGGAGCTCCTACAATGAGCAGTTCTTC. The gene calls are TRBV5-3 and TRBJ2-1; the D gene is possibly TRBD2 (5 bases). TRBV5-3 is flagged as an ORF with uncertain function. V lost 4 bases to trimming and J lost 0 bases, with 17 bases between them. The CDR3 length is 17 residues.

This chain connects TRBV5-5 to TRBJ2-2; D unclear. The CDR3 spans 14 residues. Deletions cut 4 bases from V and 5 bases from J, with 12 bases between. Germline V gene lookup returns CDR1 SGHKS and CDR2 YYEKEE (reference sequence). The CDR3 sequence is CASSPLRETGELFF. In DNA form, the CDR3 reads TGTGCCAGCAGCCCCCTCCGAGAGACCGGGGAGCTGTTTTTT. Full variable domain (rest looked up from reference TRBV5-5 and TRBJ2-2): DAGVTQSPTHLIKTRGQQVTLRCSPISGHKSVSWYQQVLGQGPQFIFQYYEKEERGRGNFPDRFSARQFPNYSSELNVNALLLGDSALYLCASSPLRETGELFFGEGSRLTVL.

This clone has only a few counts. The chain recombines TRBV19 with TRBJ1-5; 9 nucleotides match TRBD1. Germline V gives CDR1 LNHDA, CDR2 SQIVND (reference sequence). There are 16 residues in the CDR3. With 5 bases clipped from V and 3 bases from J, the junction kept 8 bases outside the gene matches. The CDR3, as DNA: TGTGCCAGTAGTGCCCGGGACAGGGCCTACAATCAGCCCCAGCATTTT. Its protein is CASSARDRAYNQPQHF.

Note on this clone: At the DNA level, this CDR3 is encoded by other sequences in the same sample as well. CDR3 sequence reads: CASSTGQGVYEQYF. The CDR3 DNA sequence: TGTGCCAGCAGCACGGGACAGGGCGTCTACGAGCAGTACTTC. The rearrangement links TRBV6-6 to TRBJ2-7; 9 nucleotides align to TRBD1. V shed 6 bases, J shed 3 bases, and the junction held 6 bases outside the gene matches. There are 14 residues in the CDR3. Germline V gene data show CDR1 as MNHNY and CDR2 as SVGAGI (reference sequence).

This chain connects TRBV9 to TRBJ2-1; a possible D gene is TRBD1 (6 bases). The CDR3 loop spans 15 amino acids. V gave up 4 bases and J gave up 2 bases, with 13 bases separating them. The germline gives CDR1 SGDLS, CDR2 YYNGEE. The DNA for the CDR3 is TGTGCCAGCAGCCCCAGGACAGCCACCTACAATGAGCAGTTCTTC. It is translated as CASSPRTATYNEQFF.

This clone was observed a single time. The chain couples TRBV2 to TRBJ2-1; 7 bases match TRBD2. Germline loops: CDR1 SNHLY, CDR2 FYNNEI. The CDR3 is 14 residues long. V lost 7 bases to trimming and J lost 6 bases; unmatched junction nucleotides: 9. This chain's CDR3 is CASTERGAVNEQFF. In nucleotides, the CDR3 is TGTGCCAGCACTGAGCGGGGTGCGGTCAATGAGCAGTTCTTC.